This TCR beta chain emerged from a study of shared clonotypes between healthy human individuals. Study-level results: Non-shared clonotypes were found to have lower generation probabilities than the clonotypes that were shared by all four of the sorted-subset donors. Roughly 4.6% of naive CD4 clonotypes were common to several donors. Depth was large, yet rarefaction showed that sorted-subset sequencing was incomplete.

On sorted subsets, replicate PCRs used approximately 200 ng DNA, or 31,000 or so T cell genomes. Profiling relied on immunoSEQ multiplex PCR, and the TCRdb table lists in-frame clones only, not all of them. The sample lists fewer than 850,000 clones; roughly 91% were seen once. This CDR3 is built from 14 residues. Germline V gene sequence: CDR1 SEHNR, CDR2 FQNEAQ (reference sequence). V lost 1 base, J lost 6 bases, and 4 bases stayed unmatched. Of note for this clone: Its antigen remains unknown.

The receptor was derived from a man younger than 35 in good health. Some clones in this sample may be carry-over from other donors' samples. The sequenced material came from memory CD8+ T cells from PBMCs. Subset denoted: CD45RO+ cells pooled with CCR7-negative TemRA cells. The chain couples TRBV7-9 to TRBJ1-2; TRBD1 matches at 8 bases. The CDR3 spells CASSLGTGPHGYTF. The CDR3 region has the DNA TGTGCCAGCAGCTTAGGGACAGGGCCTCATGGCTACACCTTC.